This TCR beta chain originates from a study of human T cells and chemical hapten exposure (dated by TCRdb to 2020 to 2023). With regard to the full study: For sensitization, 2% DPC in acetone was applied to a 2 cm by 2 cm area of upper inner arm skin. Libraries were combined into a pool for sequencing, and differences in TCR yield between samples came mainly from small differences in library volumes within the pool. Blood samples were taken from patients before sensitization (week 0) and then at 2, 6 and about 24 weeks after DPC sensitization. In alopecia patients, the study followed how the peripheral blood TCR repertoire changed in vivo over primary and secondary sensitization to diphenylcyclopropenone (DPC), a hapten. Most of the patients in the cohort were female, and the cohort covered alopecia areata with under or over 50% scalp involvement, alopecia totalis and alopecia universalis. Throughout the approximately 22-week study period, patients were also given weekly therapeutic DPC doses on the scalp. Some 29 alopecia patients gave blood for TCR sequencing at one to four time points (pre-sensitization, 2, 6 and 24 weeks). Patch testing was done on the upper back using Finn chambers containing 0.01% DPC, and results were scored after 6 days according to International Contact Dermatitis Research Group standards.

V loses 4 bases at its end and J loses 4 bases; junction bases beyond the gene matches: 13. Via the germline V gene (reference sequence), CDR1 is DFQATT and CDR2 SNEGSKA. The CDR3 runs 17 residues from the cysteine to the phenylalanine. Solely the CDR3 DNA is kept, with 51 bases framed from the first base. Libraries were built with RACE. TCRdb lists the instrument as NextSeq 500. Library preparation attached unique molecular identifiers to individual cDNA molecules for quantitative, reproducible TCR counting. For every blood RNA sample, sequencing covered both the TCR alpha and TCR beta chains. Turning to the authors' computational methods: A median of about 87,000 TCRs per sample was observed, with a range of about 23,224 to 690,600. The Decombinator software suite was used to annotate V, J and CDR3 in the TCR reads. To make PS versus PT1 abundance plots, every sample was subsampled to the same number of TCRs (28,000). TCRs were defined as expanded if absent before sensitization and observed at least eight times at the 2-week time point. TCRdb's own reprocessing of the public reads used fastp at Q25 and MiXCR and kept productive beta chains. Rows with one shared CDR3 protein collapse into an entry with the most common genes and DNA. The V and J calls follow TCRdb's processing rather than the paper's. The sample records some 97,000 distinct CDR3 sequences, 25% to 30% of which are singletons. Of the sample, about 9.4% is held by the ten largest clones.

This specimen's time point label, per the study, means: patch test 3, about 24 weeks after DPC sensitization. The label giving this sample's treatment or condition can be read as: therapeutic diphenylcyclopropenone sensitization with weekly scalp DPC. At every patch-test visit, the blood draw took place before the patch test was put on. Patients were eligible if aged 18 to 70, diagnosed with alopecia and judged suitable for DPC therapy, and pregnant patients were excluded. Total RNA was extracted from unfractionated whole blood collected in Tempus Blood RNA tubes. Summary of the overall study and its limitations: Significantly more large CDR3 similarity clusters were formed by expanded TCRs than by pre-sensitization or healthy control sets, consistent with antigen-driven responses. No change with DPC sensitization was found in the number of TCRs above 1 in 1000 frequency, and no evidence of global repertoire structure alterations was found. Repeated subsampling changed both the strength of the expansion versus patch-test correlation and the threshold at which the correlation became significant. Because every patient had alopecia, a presumed autoimmune disease, the patients' immune response might differ from that of healthy individuals. Patch test score correlated positively with the number of PT1 expanded TCRs, reaching significance at thresholds 8, 16 and 32 but not at 4.

This clonotype showed up just a few times. No cognate antigen has been identified for it. Per-base qualities were not stored, and no clone one base away is much larger. Sequenced material: whole blood, taken in connection with sensitization to the hapten diphenylcyclopropenone (DPC). This clonotype originated in a man aged 35-49 years with alopecia areata. Some clones in this sample may be carry-over from other donors' samples. The receptor chain draws on TRBV20-1 and TRBJ2-1; 10 central bases correspond to TRBD2. The CDR3 sequence is CSATTFTSGRGYNEQFF. The sequence in DNA is TGCAGTGCTACGACCTTCACGAGCGGGAGGGGATACAATGAGCAGTTCTTC.